Sequencing of this T cell receptor (beta chain) was carried out in a study of identifying expanded T cells in peripheral blood. Healthy donors had no documented immune events, such as infections, while sampled. Notes on the study in general: About 1.2 clones differed between technical replicates, versus around 15 and 18 over time. Clone count variance between roughly 2-week samples rose with total template count.

This CDR3 has 11 residues. Per germline, CDR1 LNHDA and CDR2 SQIVND (reference sequence). TCRdb's table, derived via immunoSEQ multiplex PCR, lists solely in-frame clones and lacks some. The table records about 78,000 clones, just under 85% of them present only once. With regard to this clone: As yet, its antigen is unknown. The junction differs from germline at one of its ends, possibly a read error.

J is TRBJ1-2 and V is TRBV19; D is undetermined. The sequence derives from a person between 18 and 70 years old in good health. Sequences were obtained from blood. CDR3 in DNA: TGTGCCAGTAGTATCCTAGACCGGCCTAACTTC. Translating it yields CASSILDRPNF.